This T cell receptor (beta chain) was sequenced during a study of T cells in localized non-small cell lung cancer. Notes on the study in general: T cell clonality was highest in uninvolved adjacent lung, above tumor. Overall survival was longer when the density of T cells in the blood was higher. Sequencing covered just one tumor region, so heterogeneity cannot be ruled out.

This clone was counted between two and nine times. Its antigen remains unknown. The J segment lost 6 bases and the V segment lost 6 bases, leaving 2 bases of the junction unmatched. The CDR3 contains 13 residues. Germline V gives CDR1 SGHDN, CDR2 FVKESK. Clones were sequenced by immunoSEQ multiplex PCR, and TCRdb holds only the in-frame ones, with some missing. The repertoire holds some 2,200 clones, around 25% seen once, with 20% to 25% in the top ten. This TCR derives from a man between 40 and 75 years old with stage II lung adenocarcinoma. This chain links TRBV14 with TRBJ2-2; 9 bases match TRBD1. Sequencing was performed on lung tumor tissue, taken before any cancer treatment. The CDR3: CASSRQGAGELFF. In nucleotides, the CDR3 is TGTGCCAGCAGTAGACAGGGGGCCGGGGAGCTGTTTTTT.